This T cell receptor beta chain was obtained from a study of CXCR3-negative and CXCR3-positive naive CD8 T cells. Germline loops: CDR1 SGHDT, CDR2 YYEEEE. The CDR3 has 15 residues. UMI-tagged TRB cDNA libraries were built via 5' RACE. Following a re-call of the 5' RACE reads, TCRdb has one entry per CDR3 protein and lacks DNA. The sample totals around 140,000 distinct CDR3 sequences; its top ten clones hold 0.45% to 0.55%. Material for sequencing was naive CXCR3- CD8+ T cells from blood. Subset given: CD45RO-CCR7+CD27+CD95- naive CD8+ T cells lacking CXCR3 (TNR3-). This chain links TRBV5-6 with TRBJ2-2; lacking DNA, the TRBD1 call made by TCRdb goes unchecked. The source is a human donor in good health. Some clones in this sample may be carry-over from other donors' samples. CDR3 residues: CASSRLRQGNGELFF.